Listed here are 22 T cell receptor beta chains from one sample, sequenced in a study of beta chain features in type 1 diabetes. As every portion of the isolated RNA was reverse transcribed, the sequencing read expressed TCRB transcripts. Produced via immunoSEQ multiplex PCR; TCRdb's table is partial and in-frame only. The top ten clones hold 1% of a sample with some 300,000 clones, 7% to 9% of them seen once. The specimen was central memory CD4+ T cells from blood. Every receptor here comes from a woman under 30 in good health.

The genes are TRBV7-8 and TRBJ2-5, with unresolved D. This CDR3 is 14 amino acids long. The germline CDR1 and CDR2 sequences are SGHVS and FQNEAQ. The V end lost 6 bases, the J end lost 2 bases, and 13 bases lay between the germline ends. For the CDR3, the DNA is TGTGCCAGCAGGGTCGGGTCGGGTCAAGAGACCCAGTACTTC. Encoded protein: CASRVGSGQETQYF.

This chain links TRBV15 with TRBJ1-2; D remains ambiguous. Germline V gene lookup returns CDR1 LNHNV and CDR2 YYDKDF (reference sequence). Trimming cost V 5 bases and J 4 bases, with 11 bases left between them. The CDR3 covers 13 residues. The chain's CDR3 is CATSAFTSYGYTF. Here the CDR3 DNA reads TGTGCCACCAGCGCTTTTACATCCTATGGCTACACCTTC.

V and J are TRBV6-1 and TRBJ2-6; tentatively, D is TRBD1 (6 bases). V dropped 7 bases and J dropped 0 bases, with 10 bases sitting between them. This CDR3 region has 15 residues. From germline, CDR1 is MNHNS and CDR2 SASEGT. The CDR3: CASNNRDSGANVLTF. The CDR3 DNA reads as TGTGCCAGCAATAACAGGGACTCTGGGGCCAACGTCCTGACTTTC.

The chain uses TRBV7-2 and TRBJ2-5, with 12 bases matching TRBD2. Germline V CDR1 and CDR2: SGHTA, FQGNSA. V shed 4 bases, J shed 9 bases, and the junction held 9 bases outside the gene matches. The CDR3 has 15 residues. The CDR3 DNA reads as TGTGCCAGCAGCTACCGACTAGCGGGAGACCGGGCCCAGTACTTC. It translates to CASSYRLAGDRAQYF.

The V and J genes are TRBV15 and TRBJ1-1, with a tentative D call TRBD1 (5 bases). V lost 8 bases and J lost 1, with 8 bases in between. Germline CDR1 and CDR2: LNHNV and YYDKDF (reference sequence). This CDR3 is built from 12 residues. CDR3 in DNA: TGTGCCACCCGAACAGGGAACACTGAAGCTTTCTTT. This codes for CATRTGNTEAFF.

This clone was seen only a few times. V and J are TRBV10-2 and TRBJ1-1, with a possible D match to TRBD1 (5 bases). In germline, CDR1 is WSHSY, CDR2 SAAADI. CDR3 length: 14 amino acids. V was pared by 5 bases and J by 4 bases, with 14 bases between. The CDR3 protein is CASSRQFFGTEAFF. The CDR3 coding sequence is TGCGCCAGCAGTCGACAGTTCTTCGGCACTGAAGCTTTCTTT.

There are a few counts of this clone. The chain has TRBV7-2 and TRBJ1-5, with 9 bases aligning to TRBD1. After removal of 6 bases from V and 10 bases from J, the junction contained 10 bases not matched to a gene. CDR3 length: 14 residues. Per germline, CDR1 SGHTA and CDR2 FQGNSA. CDR3 bases: TGTGCCAGCAGTGCGGGACAGGGTGCGCTTCCCCAGCATTTT. It yields the protein CASSAGQGALPQHF.

This clone was seen a few times. V is TRBV6-5 and J is TRBJ2-1; D gene ambiguous. Germline-derived CDR1 and CDR2 are MNHEY and SVGAGI. The CDR3 runs to 13 residues. Trimming took off 7 bases at V and 0 bases at J, with 7 bases between the two ends. CDR3 loop: CASKQDSYNEQFF. The CDR3 DNA is TGTGCCAGCAAGCAGGACTCCTACAATGAGCAGTTCTTC.

This clone was detected only a few times. The chain uses TRBV2 and TRBJ2-1; 9 bases line up with TRBD2. Germline CDR1 is SNHLY and CDR2 is FYNNEI. The V gene end was trimmed by 6 bases and the J gene end by 9 bases; junction bases not matched to a gene: 6. This CDR3 comprises 13 residues. CDR3 sequence: CASSQGLATEQFF. The CDR3 DNA reads TGTGCCAGCAGCCAGGGACTAGCTACTGAGCAGTTCTTC.

This rearrangement joins TRBV7-6 to TRBJ1-1; no firm D call. Germline V gene sequence: CDR1 SGHVS, CDR2 FNYEAQ. The CDR3 is made up of 13 amino acids. V was shortened by 1 base and J by 5 bases, with 8 bases between the two germline ends. CDR3 sequence reads: CASSLEGRTEAFF. Written as DNA, the CDR3 is TGTGCCAGCAGCTTAGAAGGGAGGACTGAAGCTTTCTTT.

The J gene is TRBJ1-5, the V gene TRBV9, with D uncertain. This CDR3 is 15 amino acids long. V was pared by 0 bases and J by 0 bases, with 7 bases between. Germline V lookup: CDR1 SGDLS, CDR2 YYNGEE. CDR3 bases: TGTGCCAGCAGCGTAGGGCCAATTAGCAATCAGCCCCAGCATTTT. Translated: CASSVGPISNQPQHF.

The chain uses TRBV7-3 and TRBJ2-2, with D unresolved. V was pared by 3 bases and J by 5 bases, with 7 bases between. The CDR3 loop spans 13 amino acids. Germline CDR1 and CDR2: SGHTA and FQGTGA. CDR3 DNA: TGTGCCAGCAGCTTTCAACCGACCGGGGAGCTGTTTTTT. Its translation: CASSFQPTGELFF.

At least ten counts were recorded for this clone. The genes are TRBV7-2 and TRBJ2-3, with TRBD1 as a possible D gene (5 bases). With 3 bases removed from V and 1 base from J, the gap between germline ends came to 11 bases. Looked up from germline, CDR1 is SGHTA and CDR2 is FQGNSA. The CDR3 is 15 amino acids. The CDR3 protein is CASSLGREGTDTQYF. DNA for the CDR3: TGTGCCAGCAGCTTGGGCAGGGAAGGCACAGATACGCAGTATTTT.

This clone was counted a few times. The chain uses TRBV4-1 and TRBJ2-3; D possibly corresponds to TRBD2 (5 bases). The CDR3 has 16 amino acids. CDR1 MGHRA and CDR2 YSYEKL come from the germline V gene. Trimming pared 1 base from V and 3 bases from J, leaving 14 bases between. The CDR3 nucleotides read TGCGCCAGCAGCCAAGGATACAGCGGAGATACAGATACGCAGTATTTT. Translating it yields CASSQGYSGDTDTQYF.

The rearrangement uses TRBV7-3 and TRBJ2-3; D is possibly TRBD1 or TRBD2 (6 bases each). This CDR3 is 15 amino acids long. With 5 bases removed from V and 0 bases from J, the gap between germline ends came to 12 bases. The germline V gene has CDR1 SGHTA and CDR2 FQGTGA. CDR3 nucleotides: TGTGCCAGCAGCCCAAGGGGGGCTAGCACAGATACGCAGTATTTT. Amino acids: CASSPRGASTDTQYF.

This clone was counted only a few times. The chain combines TRBV7-2 with TRBJ2-3; 10 positions match TRBD2. V was pared by 3 bases and J by 5 bases, with 8 bases of the junction left unmatched. The CDR3 length is 16 residues. Germline CDR1 and CDR2: SGHTA and FQGNSA. The CDR3 reads CASSFSQAGGGDTQYF. DNA of the CDR3: TGTGCCAGCAGCTTTAGCCAAGCGGGAGGGGGAGATACGCAGTATTTT. Supplemented by reference TRBV7-2 and TRBJ2-3, the full variable domain reads GAGVSQSPSNKVTEKGKDVELRCDPISGHTALYWYRQSLGQGLEFLIYFQGNSAPDKSGLPSDRFSAERTGGSVSTLTIQRTQQEDSAVYLCASSFSQAGGGDTQYFGPGTRLTVL.

The chain combines TRBV28 with TRBJ2-7; 10 bases are a match to TRBD2. The CDR3 is 15 amino acids. Germline loops: CDR1 MDHEN, CDR2 SYDVKM. J was trimmed by 3 bases and V by 6 bases; bases with no gene match: 8. CDR3 sequence: CASRPQLAGHYEQYF. The CDR3 DNA sequence: TGTGCCAGCAGACCCCAACTAGCGGGACACTACGAGCAGTACTTC.

The genes are TRBV4-3 and TRBJ1-2, with 10 bases identical to TRBD1. V trimming: 5 bases; J trimming: 3 bases; junction bases outside the gene matches: 3. The CDR3 runs 14 residues. The germline V gene encodes CDR1 LGHNA and CDR2 YSLEER. The CDR3 spells CASSYGTGDYGYTF. In nucleotides, the CDR3 is TGCGCCAGCAGCTACGGGACAGGGGACTATGGCTACACCTTC.

This clone was counted a few times. V is TRBV14 and J is TRBJ2-3; D is perhaps TRBD1 or TRBD2 (5 bases each). Trimming took off 5 bases at V and 1 base at J, with 13 bases between the two ends. The CDR3 consists of 15 residues. The germline V gene encodes CDR1 SGHDN and CDR2 FVKESK. The DNA for the CDR3 is TGTGCCAGCAGCATAAGTGAGGGGCGCACAGATACGCAGTATTTT. It yields the protein CASSISEGRTDTQYF. Full variable domain (remainder filled in from reference TRBV14 and TRBJ2-3): EAGVTQFPSHSVIEKGQTVTLRCDPISGHDNLYWYRRVMGKEIKFLLHFVKESKQDESGMPNNRFLAERTGGTYSTLKVQPAELEDSGVYFCASSISEGRTDTQYFGPGTRLTVL.

This chain links TRBV25-1 with TRBJ2-3; the D gene is possibly TRBD1 (6 bases). Trimming cost V 3 bases and J 0 bases, with 19 bases left between them. The CDR3 spans 18 residues. Germline V gives CDR1 MGHDK, CDR2 SYGVNS. The CDR3 sequence is CASSEGWDTYVSTDTQYF. Here the CDR3 DNA reads TGTGCCAGCAGTGAGGGTTGGGACACGTACGTGAGCACAGATACGCAGTATTTT.

This rearrangement joins TRBV6-5 to TRBJ2-3; 7 bases line up with TRBD2. The V gene end was trimmed by 9 bases and the J gene end by 3 bases; junction bases not matched to a gene: 9. The germline gives CDR1 MNHEY, CDR2 SVGAGI. The CDR3 contains 14 residues. The CDR3 DNA reads TGTGCCAGGGGACTACCTAGGGGTACAGATACGCAGTATTTT. Translated: CARGLPRGTDTQYF.

The chain recombines TRBV7-2 with TRBJ2-3; no clear D. Germline-derived CDR1 and CDR2 are SGHTA and FQGNSA. Between the trimmed V and J ends, which lost 1 base and 0 bases, there was a span of 8 bases. The CDR3 totals 15 residues. CDR3 nucleotides: TGTGCCAGCAGCTTAGAAGCTTCTAGCACAGATACGCAGTATTTT. This translates into CASSLEASSTDTQYF.